This TCR beta chain was sequenced in a study of OX40 agonist ivuxolimab in advanced cancers. Study-wide background: Among those enrolled, mean age was roughly 55 years (range roughly 23 to 79) and over 70% were male.

Here immunoSEQ multiplex PCR was the method, and the copy in TCRdb shows in-frame clones only, minus some. Counted here are some 65,000 clones, around 90% occurring once; the ten biggest clones make up 2% to 2.5%. In the case of this clone: Its antigen is undetermined.

Study findings and constraints: Expanded clones tended on average to be more numerous among CD8+ T cells than CD4+. Low normalized T-cell clonal expansion was additionally recorded for some nonresponders. At 0.1-3.0 mg/kg, partial responders had clonal expansion among the lowest observed.

Trimming pared 3 bases from V and 8 bases from J, leaving 10 bases between. The CDR3 totals 12 residues. Germline CDR1 and CDR2: MNHNS and SASEGT. The chain uses TRBV6-1 and TRBJ1-1, with D unresolved. The sequence derives from an adult with an advanced solid tumor such as melanoma, head and neck, liver or kidney cancer. Material: CD4+ or CD8+ T cells sorted from blood, obtained in a trial of the OX40 agonist ivuxolimab. CDR3: CASSERVGEAFF. The DNA for the CDR3 is TGTGCCAGCAGTGAGAGGGTGGGCGAAGCTTTCTTT.